This is a list of T cell receptor beta chains from one sample in a study of blood T cells in healthy people across ages. In TCRdb, the 5' RACE reads were re-called with MiXCR into one record per CDR3 protein. The repertoire holds 2 million or so distinct CDR3 sequences, with about 50% as singletons. The sequencing sample was made of blood. All receptors derive from a woman aged 40 to 55 in good health. Both conserved end residues are part of each CDR3. Each record gives: clone size, CDR3 length, D gene, J gene, V gene, CDR3 DNA, CDR3 protein. The D gene is left open where the match is weak. For some rows the clone size is stated as once, few or many, or as a class when expanded; others skip it.

>-|15|-|TRBJ2-1|TRBV9
TGTGCCAGCAGCGTAGTGTCGGGGGCGCAGAATGAGCAGTTCTTC
CASSVVSGAQNEQFF
>-|16|-|TRBJ2-1|TRBV7-9
TGTGCCAGCAGCCGGGGAAGTGGGGTTAGAACTAATGAGCAGTTCTTC
CASSRGSGVRTNEQFF
>-|15|TRBD2|TRBJ2-5|TRBV4-1
TGCGCCAGCAGCCCGGGACTAGCGGAGTTAAAGACCCAGTACTTC
CASSPGLAELKTQYF
>-|13|-|TRBJ2-3|TRBV4-2
TGTGCCAGCAGCCAAGAAGCCTCAACGCCGCAGTATTTT
CASSQEASTPQYF
>few|15|-|TRBJ1-1|TRBV5-1
TGCGCCAGCAGCTTGGTACCGGGGGCCGTCACTGAAGCTTTCTTT
CASSLVPGAVTEAFF
>-|14|-|TRBJ2-7|TRBV12-3/TRBV12-4
TGTGCCAGCAGGACCCGCGGGGGGACAGGGAAGCAGTACTTC
CASRTRGGTGKQYF
>-|14|-|TRBJ2-7|TRBV3-1
TGTGCCAGCAGCCAAGTTACGGGGGGCGGCGAGCAGTACTTC
CASSQVTGGGEQYF
>-|12|-|TRBJ2-1|TRBV29-1
TGCAGCGTTCCCGGGTCCGGCAATGAGCAGTTCTTC
CSVPGSGNEQFF
>few|16|-|TRBJ1-2|TRBV6-6
TGTGCCAGCAGTCCAAGGGACGGATACTCCTATAATGGCTACACCTTC
CASSPRDGYSYNGYTF
>-|15|TRBD1|TRBJ2-7|TRBV19
TGTGCCAGTAGCAAGGGACAGGCAAGCTCCTACGAGCAGTACTTC
CASSKGQASSYEQYF
>few|14|-|TRBJ1-2|TRBV27
TGTGCCAGCAGCACCCGGGACCTTAACTATGGCTACACCTTC
CASSTRDLNYGYTF
>-|15|TRBD1|TRBJ1-5|TRBV6-2/TRBV6-3
TGTGCCAGCAGAGCCGGGACAGGGAGCAATCAGCCCCAGCATTTT
CASRAGTGSNQPQHF
>-|19|TRBD2|TRBJ2-7|TRBV4-3
TGCGCCAGCAGCCAAGATCCCGCCTTAGAGCGGGGCCATTCCTACGAGCAGTACTTC
CASSQDPALERGHSYEQYF
>-|13|-|TRBJ2-7|TRBV11-1
TGTGCCAGTCAACAGGGCCGCTCCTACGAGCAGTACTTC
CASQQGRSYEQYF
>few|14|TRBD2|TRBJ2-1|TRBV20-1
TGCAGTCTCCTGACTAGCGGGGGGGCGCATGAGCAGTTCTTC
CSLLTSGGAHEQFF
>few|16|TRBD1|TRBJ2-6|TRBV29-1
TGCAGCGTTGAGACAGGGCTTCGCTCTGGGGCCAACGTCCTGACTTTC
CSVETGLRSGANVLTF
>-|16|TRBD2|TRBJ2-3|TRBV20-1
TGCAGTGCTAGAGATCGGACTAGCGGGAGGGATCGGGAGCAGTATTTT
CSARDRTSGRDREQYF
>-|17|-|TRBJ2-5|TRBV7-9
TGTGCCAGCAGCATCCCGGGGGCGGGACAGCGGCGAGAGACCCAGTACTTC
CASSIPGAGQRRETQYF
>-|14|-|TRBJ1-1|TRBV20-1
TGCAGTGCTCCCAATCCGGGGGGCGGCACTGAAGCTTTCTTT
CSAPNPGGGTEAFF
>-|15|-|TRBJ2-6|TRBV5-4
TGTGCCAGCAGCTTCCTCCAGGGGGGGGCCAACGTCCTGACTTTC
CASSFLQGGANVLTF
>-|15|-|TRBJ2-1|TRBV28
TGTGCCAGCAGTTTTCGGCTAGCCCCCTACAATGAGCAGTTCTTC
CASSFRLAPYNEQFF
>-|11|-|TRBJ2-7|TRBV2
TGTGCCAGCAGTGTGAGGGACGAGCAGTACTTC
CASSVRDEQYF
>many|12|-|TRBJ2-3|TRBV20-1
TGCAGTGCTAGGGGAGGCACAGATACGCAGTATTTT
CSARGGTDTQYF
>few|13|-|TRBJ2-5|TRBV10-2
TGCGCCAGCCGTATTATGCGCCAAGAGACCCAGTACTTC
CASRIMRQETQYF
>-|11|-|TRBJ2-1|TRBV6-2/TRBV6-3
TGTGCCAGCAGTACGCTTGGTGAGCAGTTCTTC
CASSTLGEQFF
>few|16|-|TRBJ1-1|TRBV5-1
TGCGCCAGCAGCTTGGTCGCAGGGTCCGCGAACACTGAAGCTTTCTTT
CASSLVAGSANTEAFF
>-|15|-|TRBJ2-5|TRBV28
TGTGCCAGCAGTTTTATGGCGGCCGAGGGGGAGACCCAGTACTTC
CASSFMAAEGETQYF
>-|16|TRBD2|TRBJ2-5|TRBV24-1
TGTGCCACCAGTGACCGTCGGGGGGGCGATGGGGAGACCCAGTACTTC
CATSDRRGGDGETQYF
>-|13|-|TRBJ1-2|TRBV2
TGTGCCAGCAGTGATGAAGGGGTAGATGGCTACACCTTC
CASSDEGVDGYTF
>few|15|-|TRBJ2-7|TRBV20-1
TGCAGTGCTAGAGATCTGGGCCTCTCCTACAATGAGCAGTACTTC
CSARDLGLSYNEQYF
>few|14|-|TRBJ2-7|TRBV7-9
TGTGCCAGCAGCCATGCGGGACGGACTTACGAGCAGTACTTC
CASSHAGRTYEQYF
>few|12|-|TRBJ2-7|TRBV2
TGTGCCAGCAAAGCCGGAACGGACGAGCAGTACTTC
CASKAGTDEQYF
>-|12|TRBD1|TRBJ1-1|TRBV20-1
TGCAGTGCTAGAACAGGGGGAGTTGAAGCTTTCTTT
CSARTGGVEAFF
>few|13|-|TRBJ2-5|TRBV7-2
TGTGCCAGCAGGGGAGCAAGTCAAGAGACCCAGTACTTC
CASRGASQETQYF
>-|18|TRBD1|TRBJ2-6|TRBV4-3
TGCGCCAGCAGCCAAGATGAGGGGGCAATTTCTGGGGCCAACGTCCTGACTTTC
CASSQDEGAISGANVLTF
>-|15|-|TRBJ2-3|TRBV28
TGTGCCAGCACCCCAAGGGACAAAGTCACAGATACGCAGTATTTT
CASTPRDKVTDTQYF
>-|16|-|TRBJ1-2|TRBV6-5
-
CASGTGTDHFGNGYTF
>few|18|-|TRBJ2-1|TRBV7-9
TGTGCCAGCAATGGCCACCCACAGAAAGGGGATTCCGACAATGAGCAGTTCTTC
CASNGHPQKGDSDNEQFF
>-|18|TRBD2|TRBJ2-1|TRBV11-2
TGTGCCAGCAGCTTAGTATCCGCTAGCGGGGGGGCGGCCAATGAGCAGTTCTTC
CASSLVSASGGAANEQFF
>-|16|TRBD1|TRBJ2-4|TRBV20-1
TGCAGTGCTCCCCATTCGGGACAGTTAGCCAAAAACATTCAGTACTTC
CSAPHSGQLAKNIQYF
>-|14|TRBD1|TRBJ2-1|TRBV2
TGTGCCAGCAACGGACAGGGGACCCTCGATGAGCAGTTCTTC
CASNGQGTLDEQFF
>many|15|TRBD1|TRBJ2-3|TRBV10-3
TGTGCCATCAGTGACCCGGGACAGAGCACAGATACGCAGTATTTT
CAISDPGQSTDTQYF
>-|15|-|TRBJ2-5|TRBV4-3
TGCGCCAGCAGCCAAGGGAGGGGCCTGGGTGAGACCCAGTACTTC
CASSQGRGLGETQYF
>few|14|-|TRBJ2-5|TRBV28
TGTGCCACCCAACTAGGGCATGGGGGCGAGACCCAGTACTTC
CATQLGHGGETQYF
>-|20|-|TRBJ2-6|TRBV4-3
TGCGCCAGCAGCCAAGATCGGGAAACAGGGGGGGGATCTGGGGCCAACGTCCTGACTTTC
CASSQDRETGGGSGANVLTF
>-|15|-|TRBJ1-6|TRBV5-1
TGCGCCAGCAGCCCGACGGGGGGCCTGGCTTCACCCCTCCACTTT
CASSPTGGLASPLHF
>-|15|-|TRBJ1-4|TRBV5-1
TGTGCCAGCAGTTTGACCGGTGCGGCTAATGAAAAACTGTTTTTT
CASSLTGAANEKLFF
>once|13|-|TRBJ2-5|TRBV6-2/TRBV6-3
TGTGCCAGCAGTTACAATAGCTGGGAGACCCAGTACTTC
CASSYNSWETQYF
>-|14|-|TRBJ1-2|TRBV7-9
TGTGCCAGCAGCTTAGACGGACTTACCTATGGCTACACCTTC
CASSLDGLTYGYTF
>few|15|TRBD1|TRBJ2-7|TRBV28
TGTGCCAGCAGCACCGCCGGGACAGGGCTCTACGAGCAGTACTTC
CASSTAGTGLYEQYF
>-|13|-|TRBJ2-7|TRBV7-9
TGTGCCAGCAGCCCTCTAGGCCTCTACGGGCAGTACTTC
CASSPLGLYGQYF
>many|14|-|TRBJ2-1|TRBV12-3/TRBV12-4
TGTGCCAGCAGCCCCGGGGCAGGGTACAATGAGCAGTTCTTC
CASSPGAGYNEQFF
>few|14|TRBD1|TRBJ2-5|TRBV12-3/TRBV12-4
TGTGCCAGCAGTTCGGGACAGGAACAAGAGACCCAGTACTTC
CASSSGQEQETQYF
>-|16|-|TRBJ2-7|TRBV11-1
TGTGCCAGCAGCTACAGTATCGCAGGGAACGGGGCTGAGCAGTACTTC
CASSYSIAGNGAEQYF